This entry concerns a single TCR beta chain. Its target is unknown. This sample was taken from a study of CD8 T cells in ankylosing spondylitis. Germline CDR1 SGHNT, CDR2 YENEEA. V was shortened by 5 bases and J by 1 base, with 14 bases between the two germline ends. This CDR3 is 15 amino acids long. 5'-RACE, quantitative and with molecular barcodes, yielded the TCR beta libraries. TCRdb reprocessed the 5' RACE reads via MiXCR and lists one record per CDR3 protein. The repertoire has about 220,000 distinct CDR3 sequences, roughly a tenth of them found once; the top ten carry roughly a fifth. Study findings and constraints: Typical of ankylosing spondylitis blood, it appeared, was a TCR beta motif of under 10 highly homologous variants.

This chain links TRBV11-3 with TRBJ2-5, with D possibly TRBD2 on 5 matching bases. The TCR originated in a male donor with ankylosing spondylitis or in good health (not recorded which). The sequencing input was blood, either unsorted or a sorted T cell fraction (not recorded which). In nucleotides, the CDR3 is TGTGCCAGCAGCAGGAATCCGGGATCCCAAGAGACCCAGTACTTC. Translating gives CASSRNPGSQETQYF.